This T cell receptor beta chain is from a study of CD8 T cells in ankylosing spondylitis. Study outcomes and limitations: Earlier literature documents some of the motif variants in reactive arthritis synovial fluid and blood. One TCR beta motif, made up of under ten highly homologous variants, appeared characteristic of ankylosing spondylitis blood.

The sample holds a few counts of this clonotype. Its antigen is still unknown. The CDR3 spans 12 residues. V was pared by 4 bases and J by 5 bases, with 11 bases between. CDR1 is DFQATT and CDR2 is SNEGSKA in the germline V gene (reference sequence). Construction of TCR beta libraries was performed using quantitative 5'-RACE with molecular barcodes. MiXCR, applied by TCRdb to the 5' RACE reads, yields one record per CDR3 protein. The sample holds under 250,000 distinct CDR3 sequences, roughly 32% seen once. Sequencing used blood, either unsorted or a sorted T cell fraction (not recorded which). This sequence was found in a male donor with ankylosing spondylitis or in good health (not recorded which). The chain recombines TRBV20-1 with TRBJ1-2; D unclear. CDR3 nucleotide sequence: TGCAGTGCTATTGGGGATAAGTATGGCTACACCTTC. This translates into CSAIGDKYGYTF.